The 7 T cell receptor beta chains reported below all come from one sample, sequenced in a study of T-cell reconstitution after alpha-beta-depleted transplantation in children. Preparation of the TCRbeta library involved a method that used unique molecular identifiers. One entry per CDR3 protein results from TCRdb running MiXCR on the PCR reads. The data contain over 90,000 distinct CDR3 sequences, around 6% of them seen just once; the ten biggest clones take up 6% to 7%. This material consisted of PBMCs, mostly from graft donor cells, taken 60 days after TCRalphabeta/CD19-depleted stem cell transplant. The receptors come from a female patient aged 2-9 years who had a stem cell transplant for Fanconi anemia, so the T cells may come from the graft donor.

In its sample, this clonotype was seen many times. The CDR3 protein is CASSSLAGTSSTDTQYF. CDR3 nucleotides: TGTGCCAGCAGCTCGCTAGCGGGGACGTCTAGCACAGATACGCAGTATTTT. The chain has TRBV7-2 and TRBJ2-3; 9 bases align to TRBD2. From germline, CDR1 is SGHTA and CDR2 FQGNSA. The CDR3 is 17 residues long. J lost 0 bases, V lost 4 bases, and 8 bases had no gene match.

This clonotype was seen repeatedly, ten times or more. V is TRBV4-2 and J is TRBJ1-5; a weak D match, TRBD1 (6 bases). Trimming took 0 bases from V and 6 from J, leaving 12 bases between them. This CDR3 contains 15 residues. Germline CDR1 reads LGHNA; CDR2 reads YNFKEQ. CDR3 in amino acids: CASSQDHAGVQPQHF. CDR3 nucleotides: TGTGCCAGCAGCCAAGATCACGCAGGGGTTCAGCCCCAGCATTTT.

There are many counts of this clonotype. This rearrangement joins TRBV5-1 to TRBJ2-5; D is ambiguous. The CDR3 sequence is 15 residues long. Trimming took off 0 bases at V and 2 bases at J, with 11 bases between the two ends. Germline V gives CDR1 SGHRS, CDR2 YFSETQ. The CDR3 loop is CASSLALRPQETQYF. In nucleotides, the CDR3 is TGCGCCAGCAGCTTGGCGCTCAGGCCTCAAGAGACCCAGTACTTC.

The sample holds a few counts of this clonotype. The chain joins TRBV5-1 to TRBJ2-7; D unresolved. Deletions cut 1 base from V and 0 bases from J, with 8 bases between. The CDR3 contains 14 residues. Looked up from germline, CDR1 is SGHRS and CDR2 is YFSETQ. The CDR3 reads CASSLFHGSYEQYF. The CDR3 region has the DNA TGCGCCAGCAGCTTGTTTCACGGCTCCTACGAGCAGTACTTC. Complete variable domain (other parts from reference TRBV5-1 and TRBJ2-7): KAGVTQTPRYLIKTRGQQVTLSCSPISGHRSVSWYQQTPGQGLQFLFEYFSETQRNKGNFPGRFSGRQFSNSRSEMNVSTLELGDSALYLCASSLFHGSYEQYFGPGTRLTVT.

This clonotype was observed many times. The chain links TRBV29-1 to TRBJ2-7, with 10 nucleotides matching TRBD2. CDR1 SQVTM and CDR2 ANQGSEA come from the germline V gene. The trim removed 7 bases at V and 7 bases at J, leaving 10 bases unmatched. This CDR3 has 13 residues. The CDR3 sequence: CSGQLAGRWEQYF. The CDR3 bases are TGCAGCGGACAACTAGCGGGGCGGTGGGAGCAGTACTTC.

The table lists this clonotype with many counts. The rearrangement uses TRBV20-1 and TRBJ1-6; D not certain. The CDR3 extends over 13 amino acids. V dropped 0 bases and J dropped 6 bases, with 6 bases sitting between them. Germline V gene sequence: CDR1 DFQATT, CDR2 SNEGSKA (reference sequence). The CDR3 spells CSARDVANSPLHF. The CDR3 DNA reads as TGCAGTGCTAGAGATGTGGCTAATTCACCCCTCCACTTT.

The sample holds many counts of this clonotype. This chain links TRBV20-1 with TRBJ2-1; 12 bases line up with TRBD2. J gave up 5 bases and V 1 base, and 0 bases lay outside the gene matches. In germline, CDR1 is DFQATT, CDR2 SNEGSKA (reference sequence). This CDR3 region has 14 residues. This CDR3 reads CSARGLAGDNEQFF. CDR3 in DNA: TGCAGTGCTAGAGGACTAGCGGGGGACAATGAGCAGTTCTTC.